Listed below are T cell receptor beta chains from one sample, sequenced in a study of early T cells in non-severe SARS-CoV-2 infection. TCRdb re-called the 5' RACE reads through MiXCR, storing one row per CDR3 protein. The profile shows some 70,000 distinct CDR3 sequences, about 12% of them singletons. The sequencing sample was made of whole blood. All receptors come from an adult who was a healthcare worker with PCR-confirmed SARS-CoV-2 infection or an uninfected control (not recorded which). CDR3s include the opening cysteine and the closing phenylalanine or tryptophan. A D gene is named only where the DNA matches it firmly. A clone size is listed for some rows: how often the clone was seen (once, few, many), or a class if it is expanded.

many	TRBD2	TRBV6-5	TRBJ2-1	TGTGCCAGCCTTACCAGAGCGGGAGGGCCGCGAAATGAGCAGTTCTTC	CASLTRAGGPRNEQFF
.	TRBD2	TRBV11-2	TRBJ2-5	TGTGCCAGCAGCTTCGGGACTAGCGGGAGAAAAGAGACCCAGTACTTC	CASSFGTSGRKETQYF
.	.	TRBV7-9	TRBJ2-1	TGTGCCAGCAGCCCGAGGGGGGGTCTCTCCTACAATGAGCAGTTCTTC	CASSPRGGLSYNEQFF
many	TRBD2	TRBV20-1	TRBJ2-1	TGCAGTGCTATCCGACTAGCGGGAACGTCCCAGGAGCAGTTCTTC	CSAIRLAGTSQEQFF
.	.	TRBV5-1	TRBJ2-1	TGCGCCAGCAGCCCGGATGGAGGGGGAGGCGAGCAGTTCTTC	CASSPDGGGGEQFF
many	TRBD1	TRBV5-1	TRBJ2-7	TGCGCCAGCAGCTTGTGGACAGGGACCTCCTACGAGCAGTACTTC	CASSLWTGTSYEQYF
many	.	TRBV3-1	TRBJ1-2	TGTGCCAGCAGCCAAGATCAGTCAGTCCCTGGCTATGGCTACACCTTC	CASSQDQSVPGYGYTF
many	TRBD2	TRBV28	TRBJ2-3	TGTGCCAGCAGTATGACTAGCGGCAGTCAAGATACGCAGTATTTT	CASSMTSGSQDTQYF
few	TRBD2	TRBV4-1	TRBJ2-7	TGCGCCAGCAGCCAAGTACTAGCGGGAGGGCAATACGAGCAGTACTTC	CASSQVLAGGQYEQYF
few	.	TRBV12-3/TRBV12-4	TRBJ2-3	TGTGCCAGCAGTCCCCCGGGGGGCGGCACAGATACGCAGTATTTT	CASSPPGGGTDTQYF
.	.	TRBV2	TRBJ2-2	TGTGCCAGCAGTCCCTTTATTTACGGAACCGGGGAGCTGTTTTTT	CASSPFIYGTGELFF
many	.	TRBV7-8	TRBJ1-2	TGTGCCAGCAGCTTAGGTCCGGATCTCTATGGCTACACCTTC	CASSLGPDLYGYTF
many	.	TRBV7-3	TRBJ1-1	TGTGCCAGCAGCTTATACGTGAACACTGAAGCTTTCTTT	CASSLYVNTEAFF
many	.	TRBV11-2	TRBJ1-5	TGTGCCAGCAGCTTAGGTGTAGATCAGCCCCAGCATTTT	CASSLGVDQPQHF
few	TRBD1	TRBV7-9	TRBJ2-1	TGTGCCAGTGGGGGAAGGGGGCTGCGCGATGAGCAGTTCTTC	CASGGRGLRDEQFF
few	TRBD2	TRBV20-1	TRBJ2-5	TGCAGTGCTAGAGGGAGACTAGCGGGATGGAACCAAGAGACCCAGTACTTC	CSARGRLAGWNQETQYF
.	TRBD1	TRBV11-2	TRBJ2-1	TGTGCCAGCAGCTCAACAGGGGGCGATTTTTACAATGAGCAGTTCTTC	CASSSTGGDFYNEQFF
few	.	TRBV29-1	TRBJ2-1	TGCAGCGTTCGGTTTGTGGGGGATGAGCAGTTCTTC	CSVRFVGDEQFF
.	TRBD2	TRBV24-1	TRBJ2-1	TGTGCCACCAGTGATTCCCGGACTAGCGGCTCACTAGGGAATGAGCAGTTCTTC	CATSDSRTSGSLGNEQFF
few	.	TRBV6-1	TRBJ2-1	TGTGCCAGCAGTGAAGCTGAACCAGGGAGCGATGAGCAGTTCTTC	CASSEAEPGSDEQFF
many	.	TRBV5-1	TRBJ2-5	TGCGCCAGCAGCTTTCAGGGATCGGAGGAGACCCAGTACTTC	CASSFQGSEETQYF
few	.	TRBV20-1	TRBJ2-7	TGCAGTGCCCCCACAGGTTTCTCCTACGAGCAGTACTTC	CSAPTGFSYEQYF
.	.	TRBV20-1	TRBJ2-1	TGCAGTGCTAGTCGCAATGAGCAGTTCTTC	CSASRNEQFF
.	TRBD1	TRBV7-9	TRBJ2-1	TGTGCCAGCAGCTCCAGGGGGCAGGACTCCTACAATGAGCAGTTCTTC	CASSSRGQDSYNEQFF
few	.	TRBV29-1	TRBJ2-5	TGCAGCGCGCTAGAGCAAGAGACCCAGTACTTC	CSALEQETQYF
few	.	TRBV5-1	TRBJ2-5	TGCGCCAGCAGCTTGCACGGACAAGAGACCCAGTACTTC	CASSLHGQETQYF
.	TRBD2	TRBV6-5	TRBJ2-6	TGTGCCAGCAGTTTCAGTAGCGGGAGGACCGGGTCTGGGGCCAACGTCCTGACTTTC	CASSFSSGRTGSGANVLTF
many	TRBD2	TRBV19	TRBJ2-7	TGTGCCAGTAGTATTCAAGCGGGAGCGAACAGCGAGCAGTACTTC	CASSIQAGANSEQYF
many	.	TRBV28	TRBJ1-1	TGTGCCAGCAGTTTCAGCACGGCGAACACTGAAGCTTTCTTT	CASSFSTANTEAFF
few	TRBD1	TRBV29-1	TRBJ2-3	TGCAGCGTTGAAGATTGGACAGGGACCACAGATACGCAGTATTTT	CSVEDWTGTTDTQYF
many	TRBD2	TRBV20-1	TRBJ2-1	TGCAGTGCTAGACCCAAGGGGACTAGTAGGGGCTACAATGAGCAGTTCTTC	CSARPKGTSRGYNEQFF
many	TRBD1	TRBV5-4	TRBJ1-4	TGTGCCAGCAGCTTGGGGGAACAGGGGATTTTTGAAAAACTGTTTTTT	CASSLGEQGIFEKLFF
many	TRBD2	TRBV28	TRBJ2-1	TGTGCCAGCAGTATACTAAGACTAGCGGGAGGGCACAATGAGCAGTTCTTC	CASSILRLAGGHNEQFF
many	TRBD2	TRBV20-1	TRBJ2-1	TGCAGTGCTAGAGATTCAGCCGGCGGGAGGGCCGATGAGCAGTTCTTC	CSARDSAGGRADEQFF
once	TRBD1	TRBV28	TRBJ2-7	TGTGCCAGCAGTCCCCTTGACAGGGCCCGCCACGAGCAGTACTTC	CASSPLDRARHEQYF
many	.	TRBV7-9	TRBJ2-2	TGTGCCAGCAGCGCCAGAGCGGACCTCACCGGGGAGCTGTTTTTT	CASSARADLTGELFF
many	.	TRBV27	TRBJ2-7	TGTGCCAGCAGTTTAGGGCAGTCCTGGGTTTACGAGCAGTACTTC	CASSLGQSWVYEQYF
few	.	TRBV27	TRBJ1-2	TGTGCCAGCAGTTTATCCCGGCTAGCGAACTATGGCTACACCTTC	CASSLSRLANYGYTF
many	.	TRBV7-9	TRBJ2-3	TGTGCCAGTTGTAAACGGAGCACAGATACGCAGTATTTT	CASCKRSTDTQYF
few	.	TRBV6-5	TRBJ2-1	TGTGCCAGCAGTTCCCGGGACGGAGCCTACAATGAGCAGTTCTTC	CASSSRDGAYNEQFF
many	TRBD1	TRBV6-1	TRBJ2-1	TGTGCCAGCAGTTCGCTGCCTGGACAGGGGAATGAGCAGTTCTTC	CASSSLPGQGNEQFF
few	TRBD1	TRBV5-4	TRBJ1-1	TGTGCCAGCAGCCTCTACCAGGGGGCCCGCGGCACTGAAGCTTTCTTT	CASSLYQGARGTEAFF
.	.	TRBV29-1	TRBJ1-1	TGCAGCGTTGAAGGCGGCCACACTGAAGCTTTCTTT	CSVEGGHTEAFF
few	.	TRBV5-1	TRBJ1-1	TGCGCCAGCAGCCCGCGGCCGGGACAGAACACTGAAGCTTTCTTT	CASSPRPGQNTEAFF
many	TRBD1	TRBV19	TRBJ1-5	TGTGCCAGTAGTCGGAACCCGAGGACAGGGAATCAGCCCCAGCATTTT	CASSRNPRTGNQPQHF
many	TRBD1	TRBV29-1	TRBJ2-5	TGCAGCGGCCGGGACAGGAGTACCAAGGAGACCCAGTACTTC	CSGRDRSTKETQYF